Shown below are 26 T cell receptor beta chains from a single sample sequenced in a study of cytomegalovirus exposure and HLA in healthy donors. PCR amplification relied on 60 Vbeta primers (plus 13 Jbeta primers). The method was immunoSEQ multiplex PCR; TCRdb's version includes in-frame clones alone and lacks a portion of them. Counted here are about 150,000 clones, 80% occurring once; the ten biggest clones make up roughly 5.9%. Sequencing was carried out using PBMCs. Receptors originate from a woman aged 40 to 50 in good health and CMV-seropositive.

There are a few counts of this clone. This rearrangement joins TRBV6-1 to TRBJ1-4, with D unresolved. V was clipped by 4 bases and J by 11 bases, with 8 bases between them. CDR3 size: 11 residues. Germline values: CDR1 MNHNS, CDR2 SASEGT. The CDR3 reads CASSGEFKLFF. In nucleotides, the CDR3 is TGTGCCAGCAGTGGAGAATTCAAACTGTTTTTT.

The gene calls are TRBV19 and TRBJ1-2; TRBD1 agrees at 8 bases. The CDR3 contains 17 residues. With 4 bases clipped from V and 4 bases from J, the junction kept 14 bases outside the gene matches. Looked up from germline, CDR1 is LNHDA and CDR2 is SQIVND (reference sequence). CDR3 region: CASSNPRRQGLGYGYTF. As DNA, the CDR3 is TGTGCCAGTAGTAACCCCAGACGACAGGGGTTGGGCTATGGCTACACCTTC.

The chain combines TRBV5-1 with TRBJ2-3; possible D gene TRBD2, 6 bases. Per the germline V gene, CDR1 is SGHRS and CDR2 is YFSETQ. CDR3 length: 16 residues. V lost 0 bases, J lost 2 bases, and 13 bases lay in between. The CDR3 here is CASSLGGVVSTDTQYF. The CDR3 nucleotides are TGCGCCAGCAGCTTGGGGGGGGTAGTCTCCACAGATACGCAGTATTTT.

This chain links TRBV15 with TRBJ2-2, with a possible D match to TRBD1 (5 bases). V was pared by 1 base and J by 0 bases, with 9 bases between. There are 16 residues in the CDR3. CDR1 is LNHNV and CDR2 is YYDKDF in the germline V gene (reference sequence). As DNA, the CDR3 is TGTGCCACCAGCAGAGGTGGCAGGGCGAACACCGGGGAGCTGTTTTTT. This gives the protein CATSRGGRANTGELFF.

The chain links TRBV11-2 to TRBJ2-5; no firm D call. The DNA end lines up better with TRBJ2-7; the J call may be wrong. Germline values: CDR1 SGHAT, CDR2 FQNNGV. CDR3 length: 14 residues. The CDR3 DNA reads as TGTGCCAGCAGCTTAGATCGCCGGGTCTACGAGCAGTACTTC. Protein: CASSLDRRVYEQYF.

This clone was observed once. CDR3 sequence (DNA): TGTGCCAGCAGCCAACTAGCGGGCCCCTACAATGAGCAGTTCTTC. Its protein is CASSQLAGPYNEQFF. V and J are TRBV14 and TRBJ2-1; 8 bases align to TRBD2. V lost 2 bases to trimming and J lost 2 bases; unmatched junction nucleotides: 2. Germline CDR1 is SGHDN and CDR2 is FVKESK. The CDR3 is 15 amino acids. Based on the CDR3 plus reference TRBV14 and TRBJ2-1, the full variable domain is EAGVTQFPSHSVIEKGQTVTLRCDPISGHDNLYWYRRVMGKEIKFLLHFVKESKQDESGMPNNRFLAERTGGTYSTLKVQPAELEDSGVYFCASSQLAGPYNEQFFGPGTRLTVL.

The chain recombines TRBV10-3 with TRBJ1-1; D gene ambiguous. Germline CDR1 ENHRY, CDR2 SYGVKD. The CDR3 loop spans 15 amino acids. V was trimmed by 3 bases and J by 1 base, leaving 12 bases between them. CDR3: CAISDGGSANTEAFF. CDR3 nucleotides: TGTGCCATCAGTGATGGAGGGAGCGCGAACACTGAAGCTTTCTTT.

V usage is TRBV7-9 and J usage is TRBJ2-7, with TRBD2 matching 10 bases. The CDR3 length is 14 residues. Per the germline V gene, CDR1 is SEHNR and CDR2 is FQNEAQ (reference sequence). V dropped 6 bases and J dropped 5; count of bases not matched to a gene: 7. This CDR3 is CASSPSGSRHEQYF. Here the CDR3 DNA reads TGTGCCAGCAGTCCTAGCGGGAGTCGCCACGAGCAGTACTTC.

This sequence joins TRBV4-2 and TRBJ2-1; TRBD2 matches 8 bases. Germline values: CDR1 LGHNA, CDR2 YNFKEQ. Trimming removed 4 bases from V and 0 bases from J; junction bases left unmatched: 5. The CDR3 is 16 residues long. CDR3 in DNA: TGTGCCAGCAGCCCGGGGGGGAGGAGCTCCTACAATGAGCAGTTCTTC. It yields the protein CASSPGGRSSYNEQFF.

The chain links TRBV19 to TRBJ1-4; TRBD1 matches at 8 bases. The CDR3 has 14 amino acids. The germline gives CDR1 LNHDA, CDR2 SQIVND (reference sequence). The trim removed 4 bases at V and 8 bases at J, leaving 6 bases unmatched. CDR3 DNA: TGTGCCAGTAGTAGCGGACAGGGAGTCGAAAAACTGTTTTTT. Translating gives CASSSGQGVEKLFF.

This clone was seen only a few times. The rearrangement uses TRBV13 and TRBJ2-1; perhaps TRBD2 as D (5 bases). Germline lookup yields CDR1 PRHDT and CDR2 FYEKMQ (reference sequence). V shed 4 bases and J shed 10 bases, with 17 bases lying between them. The CDR3 runs to 14 residues. CDR3 region: CASSSLGLVEEQFF. The CDR3 DNA reads as TGTGCCAGCAGCTCCCTTGGACTGGTCGAGGAGCAGTTCTTC.

The chain couples TRBV18 to TRBJ2-3; no firm D call. V was shortened by 4 bases and J by 3 bases, with 8 bases between the two germline ends. This CDR3 spans 13 amino acids. CDR1 is KGHSH and CDR2 is LQKENI in the germline V gene. The CDR3 sequence: CASSHSYTDTQYF. CDR3 nucleotides: TGTGCCAGCTCACATTCTTATACAGATACGCAGTATTTT.

This chain uses TRBV19 with TRBJ1-5, with TRBD1 matching over 7 bases. Germline CDR1 reads LNHDA; CDR2 reads SQIVND (reference sequence). The V segment lost 7 bases and the J segment 3 bases; nucleotides outside the gene matches: 15. This CDR3 comprises 17 residues. DNA of the CDR3: TGTGCCAGTACCCCTCAGGGGGACTTTCTTCCCAATCAGCCCCAGCATTTT. Its protein is CASTPQGDFLPNQPQHF.

This chain links TRBV7-3 with TRBJ2-5, with a weak D call TRBD2 (5 bases). The V gene lost 5 bases and the J gene lost 1 base, with 8 bases spanning the gap. The CDR3 totals 13 residues. Germline CDR1 is SGHTA and CDR2 is FQGTGA. CDR3 sequence reads: CASSPGSQETQYF. The CDR3 region has the DNA TGTGCCAGCAGCCCTGGGAGCCAAGAGACCCAGTACTTC.

The J gene is TRBJ2-2, the V gene TRBV7-9; D possibly corresponds to TRBD1 (5 bases). The CDR3 consists of 13 residues. V shed 5 bases and J shed 4 bases, with 8 bases lying between them. The germline CDR1 and CDR2 sequences are SEHNR and FQNEAQ (reference sequence). CDR3 region: CASSPRATGELFF. The CDR3 DNA reads as TGTGCCAGCAGCCCCAGGGCCACCGGGGAGCTGTTTTTT.

The chain couples TRBV11-2 to TRBJ2-5, with 8 bases lining up with TRBD1. The CDR3 consists of 14 residues. The V segment lost 1 base and the J segment 4 bases; nucleotides outside the gene matches: 2. Germline loops: CDR1 SGHAT, CDR2 FQNNGV. The CDR3 nucleotides are TGTGCCAGCAGCTTAGGCAGGGGGCGAGAGACCCAGTACTTC. Its translation: CASSLGRGRETQYF.

The chain recombines TRBV28 with TRBJ1-2; possible D gene TRBD1, 6 bases. CDR3 length: 14 residues. CDR1 and CDR2 from the germline V gene are MDHEN and SYDVKM. The V end lost 4 bases, the J end lost 4 bases, and 13 bases lay between the germline ends. CDR3 DNA: TGTGCCAGCAGTTCGGGGGGGGCAACCTATGGCTACACCTTC. Translated, it gives CASSSGGATYGYTF.

This rearrangement joins TRBV19 to TRBJ2-7; D not resolved. Per the germline V gene, CDR1 is LNHDA and CDR2 is SQIVND (reference sequence). Between the trimmed V and J ends, which lost 3 bases and 0 bases, there was a span of 12 bases. The CDR3 has 15 residues. The CDR3 bases are TGTGCCAGTAGTATGAGTGTCTCGGGCTCCTACGAGCAGTACTTC. Translation: CASSMSVSGSYEQYF. Combining the CDR3 with reference TRBV19 and TRBJ2-7 gives the whole variable domain DGGITQSPKYLFRKEGQNVTLSCEQNLNHDAMYWYRQDPGQGLRLIYYSQIVNDFQKGDIAEGYSVSREKKESFPLTVTSAQKNPTAFYLCASSMSVSGSYEQYFGPGTRLTVT.

Turning to this clone: A junction end diverges from the germline sequence, so it may reflect a read error. The V and J genes are TRBV9 and TRBJ1-5; D not resolved. The CDR3 consists of 14 residues. Germline lookup yields CDR1 SGDLS and CDR2 YYNGEE. The CDR3 here is CASTVFRSNQPQHF. The CDR3 nucleotides read TGTGCCAGCACCGTATTTCGGAGCAATCAGCCCCAGCATTTT.

The V and J genes are TRBV6-6 and TRBJ2-7; 9 nucleotides agree with TRBD1. V trimming: 6 bases; J trimming: 7 bases; junction bases outside the gene matches: 10. The germline CDR1 and CDR2 sequences are MNHNY and SVGAGI (reference sequence). CDR3 size: 14 residues. The CDR3: CASRSGTGPGEQYF. CDR3 sequence (DNA): TGTGCCAGCAGATCCGGGACAGGGCCGGGTGAGCAGTACTTC.

The J gene is TRBJ2-5, the V gene TRBV5-1; 13 bases map to TRBD2. Germline V CDR1 and CDR2: SGHRS, YFSETQ. This CDR3 has 17 amino acids. J gave up 5 bases and V 3 bases, and 10 bases lay outside the gene matches. In DNA, the CDR3 is TGCGCCAGCAGCTCAATTCCGGGACTAGCGGGATTGGAGACCCAGTACTTC. This encodes CASSSIPGLAGLETQYF.

This clone was seen a single time. CDR3 loop: CASRHTSGRDNEQFF. CDR3 DNA: TGTGCCAGCAGACATACTAGCGGGAGGGACAATGAGCAGTTCTTC. The chain carries TRBV14 and TRBJ2-1; 13 nucleotides match TRBD2. The trim removed 6 bases at V and 5 bases at J, leaving 4 bases unmatched. CDR3 length equals 15 residues. Per germline, CDR1 SGHDN and CDR2 FVKESK.

In its sample, this clone was seen a few times. The chain links TRBV5-5 to TRBJ2-7; D is possibly TRBD2 (6 bases). The V end lost 0 bases, the J end lost 2 bases, and 9 bases lay between the germline ends. The CDR3 length is 14 residues. Germline V gene sequence: CDR1 SGHKS, CDR2 YYEKEE (reference sequence). CDR3 in DNA: TGTGCCAGCAGCTTGGGACTAGTCACCTACGAGCAGTACTTC. This encodes CASSLGLVTYEQYF.

V and J are TRBV6-5 and TRBJ2-1; 7 bases align to TRBD2. Trimming at V came to 6 bases and at J to 8 bases, leaving 10 bases not matched to a gene. In germline, CDR1 is MNHEY, CDR2 SVGAGI. The CDR3 runs 14 residues. CDR3 DNA sequence: TGTGCCAGCAGGCCACTAGGGAGGGTACATGAGCAGTTCTTC. This encodes CASRPLGRVHEQFF.

This sequence joins TRBV28 and TRBJ2-3, with D possibly TRBD2 on 6 matching bases. In germline, CDR1 is MDHEN, CDR2 SYDVKM. The CDR3 sequence is 15 residues long. Trimming took 10 bases from V and 7 from J, leaving 24 bases between them. The CDR3 sequence is CATLVPGLGSHTQYF. CDR3 in DNA: TGTGCCACCCTCGTACCGGGACTCGGGTCGCATACGCAGTATTTT.

The chain carries TRBV27 and TRBJ2-7; perhaps TRBD1 as D (6 bases). V was cut by 6 bases and J by 2 bases, with 14 bases left in between. Per germline, CDR1 MNHEY and CDR2 SMNVEV (reference sequence). This CDR3 has 14 residues. CDR3 sequence (DNA): TGTGCCAGCAGGAGAGCAGGGGAACCCTACGAGCAGTACTTC. Translation: CASRRAGEPYEQYF.